The table lists the clone carrying this TCR beta chain with a few counts. CDR3 length: 17 residues. J gave up 2 bases and V 6 bases, and 14 bases lay outside the gene matches. Germline V CDR1 and CDR2: MNHEY, SMNVEV (reference sequence). Under the authors' procedure: Cell counts per sample came from amplifying reference gene primers. Method: immunoSEQ multiplex PCR; TCRdb's copy keeps in-frame clones and lacks some. The DNA gave D and trimming, while V, J and clone size come from that table. The table includes 250,000 to 400,000 clones, around 86% detected once. This record belongs to a study of blood T cell repertoires in COVID-19. Study overall: Samples taken during acute and convalescent COVID-19 were collected in the United States, Italy and Spain.

The material sequenced was peripheral blood. The chain links TRBV27 to TRBJ2-7; 9 bases fit TRBD2. This clonotype was obtained from a man aged 50 to 60 with active or convalescent COVID-19. CDR3 nucleotides: TGTGCCAGCAGGGCGGGAGCTAGCGGGAATATCGCCTACGAGCAGTACTTC. Its translation is CASRAGASGNIAYEQYF.